These T cell receptor beta chains were read from a single sample in a study of vaccination and CD4 T cells after COVID-19. TCRdb processed the PCR reads anew with MiXCR; each CDR3 protein has one entry. The sample includes 9,500 to 15,000 distinct CDR3 sequences, approximately 52% of them seen just once. These TCRs' antigens remain unknown. Sample: CD4+ T cells from blood, cultured in vitro. The origin of the receptors is a human donor who had recovered from COVID-19. Both conserved end residues are part of each CDR3. D genes are given only for firm matches. Expanded clones get a size class; other rows say once, few or many, or leave the size out.

j_call: TRBJ1-6
clone_size: NA
d_call: TRBD1
v_call: TRBV6-7
cdr3_aa: CASSSPGGGAEDSPLHF
cdr3_nt: TGTGCCAGCAGTTCCCCAGGGGGGGGGGCTGAGGATTCACCCCTCCACTTT

j_call: TRBJ1-2
clone_size: NA
d_call: NA
v_call: TRBV12-3/TRBV12-4
cdr3_aa: CASSWSLNYGYTF
cdr3_nt: TGTGCCAGCAGTTGGAGTCTCAACTATGGCTACACCTTC

j_call: TRBJ1-1
clone_size: NA
d_call: TRBD1
v_call: TRBV20-1
cdr3_aa: CSATGTGDEAFF
cdr3_nt: TGCAGTGCAACCGGGACAGGGGATGAAGCTTTCTTT

j_call: TRBJ1-1
clone_size: NA
d_call: NA
v_call: TRBV4-3
cdr3_aa: CASSQRQEYTEAFF
cdr3_nt: TGCGCCAGCAGCCAACGCCAGGAATACACTGAAGCTTTCTTT

j_call: TRBJ1-6
clone_size: NA
d_call: NA
v_call: TRBV2
cdr3_aa: CASRFRENYNSPLHF
cdr3_nt: TGTGCCAGCAGGTTTAGGGAAAACTATAATTCACCCCTCCACTTT

j_call: TRBJ1-1
clone_size: few
d_call: NA
v_call: TRBV24-1
cdr3_aa: CATSDARTPNTEAFF
cdr3_nt: TGTGCCACCAGTGATGCTCGAACCCCCAACACTGAAGCTTTCTTT

j_call: TRBJ1-2
clone_size: few
d_call: NA
v_call: TRBV5-1
cdr3_aa: CASSPDWTNYGYTF
cdr3_nt: TGCGCCAGCAGCCCGGACTGGACTAACTATGGCTACACCTTC

j_call: TRBJ1-3
clone_size: NA
d_call: TRBD1
v_call: TRBV7-2
cdr3_aa: CASSLNRGQLNTIYF
cdr3_nt: TGTGCCAGCAGCTTAAATAGGGGACAGTTGAACACCATATATTTT

j_call: TRBJ1-6
clone_size: NA
d_call: NA
v_call: TRBV2
cdr3_aa: CASSELGVGSNSPLHF
cdr3_nt: TGTGCCAGCAGTGAATTAGGGGTCGGCTCTAATTCACCCCTCCACTTT

j_call: TRBJ2-3
clone_size: NA
d_call: NA
v_call: TRBV19
cdr3_aa: CASSGQRAPDTQYF
cdr3_nt: TGTGCCAGTTCCGGCCAAAGGGCCCCAGATACGCAGTATTTT

j_call: TRBJ1-1
clone_size: few
d_call: NA
v_call: TRBV5-8
cdr3_aa: CASSYPGGAGTEAFF
cdr3_nt: TGTGCCAGCAGCTACCCCGGGGGGGCGGGCACTGAAGCTTTCTTT

j_call: TRBJ1-5
clone_size: NA
d_call: NA
v_call: TRBV12-3/TRBV12-4
cdr3_aa: CASTEFSYQPQHF
cdr3_nt: TGTGCCAGCACAGAATTCTCATATCAGCCCCAGCATTTT

j_call: TRBJ1-2
clone_size: few
d_call: TRBD1
v_call: TRBV11-3
cdr3_aa: CASSPWTGYEHGYTF
cdr3_nt: TGTGCCAGCAGCCCGTGGACAGGGTACGAACATGGCTACACCTTC

j_call: TRBJ2-1
clone_size: NA
d_call: NA
v_call: TRBV5-1
cdr3_aa: CASSSAIYNEQFF
cdr3_nt: TGCGCCAGCAGCTCAGCCATATACAATGAGCAGTTCTTC

j_call: TRBJ1-4
clone_size: NA
d_call: TRBD1
v_call: TRBV10-1
cdr3_aa: CASSSGQGATNEKLFF
cdr3_nt: TGCGCCAGCAGTTCGGGACAGGGGGCAACTAATGAAAAACTGTTTTTT

j_call: TRBJ1-6
clone_size: NA
d_call: TRBD1
v_call: TRBV30
cdr3_aa: CASESGQGDSPLHF
cdr3_nt: TGTGCCTCCGAGTCAGGACAGGGGGATTCACCCCTCCACTTT

j_call: TRBJ2-7
clone_size: NA
d_call: NA
v_call: TRBV29-1
cdr3_aa: CSVEDPVRYEQYF
cdr3_nt: TGCAGCGTTGAAGATCCAGTCCGATACGAGCAGTACTTC

j_call: TRBJ1-2
clone_size: few
d_call: NA
v_call: TRBV6-1
cdr3_aa: CASSLADGNYGYTF
cdr3_nt: TGTGCCAGCAGTCTAGCGGACGGCAACTATGGCTACACCTTC

j_call: TRBJ1-2
clone_size: few
d_call: TRBD1
v_call: TRBV19
cdr3_aa: CASSIRQGVYGYTF
cdr3_nt: TGTGCCAGTAGTATTCGACAGGGGGTCTATGGCTACACCTTC

j_call: TRBJ2-2
clone_size: few
d_call: NA
v_call: TRBV20-1
cdr3_aa: CSARDARSTGELFF
cdr3_nt: TGCAGTGCTAGAGATGCACGTTCGACCGGGGAGCTGTTTTTT

j_call: TRBJ2-2
clone_size: few
d_call: NA
v_call: TRBV7-2
cdr3_aa: CASSLDGANTGELFF
cdr3_nt: TGTGCCAGCAGCTTAGATGGAGCGAACACCGGGGAGCTGTTTTTT

j_call: TRBJ2-2
clone_size: few
d_call: NA
v_call: TRBV7-2
cdr3_aa: CASTSRTGELFF
cdr3_nt: TGTGCCAGCACCTCTAGGACCGGGGAGCTGTTTTTT

j_call: TRBJ1-2
clone_size: NA
d_call: NA
v_call: TRBV19
cdr3_aa: CASSIAGGSEVGGYTF
cdr3_nt: TGTGCCAGTAGTATAGCTGGGGGGAGCGAGGTTGGTGGCTACACCTTC

j_call: TRBJ1-2
clone_size: NA
d_call: NA
v_call: TRBV5-1
cdr3_aa: CASSPAGATLGYTF
cdr3_nt: TGCGCCAGCAGCCCTGCAGGGGCAACCCTGGGCTACACCTTC

j_call: TRBJ1-2
clone_size: NA
d_call: NA
v_call: TRBV6-5
cdr3_aa: CASSYSTGAGGYTF
cdr3_nt: TGTGCCAGCAGTTACTCGACGGGGGCGGGTGGCTACACCTTC

j_call: TRBJ2-5
clone_size: NA
d_call: NA
v_call: TRBV18
cdr3_aa: CASSPGTQETQYF
cdr3_nt: TGTGCCAGCTCACCTGGGACACAGGAGACCCAGTACTTC

j_call: TRBJ2-1
clone_size: few
d_call: TRBD2
v_call: TRBV7-9
cdr3_aa: CASSSSGGKNEQFF
cdr3_nt: TGTGCCAGCAGCTCCAGCGGGGGGAAGAATGAGCAGTTCTTC

j_call: TRBJ1-1
clone_size: few
d_call: TRBD1
v_call: TRBV5-1
cdr3_aa: CASSLAGTGYTEAFF
cdr3_nt: TGCGCCAGCAGCTTAGCCGGGACAGGGTACACTGAAGCTTTCTTT

j_call: TRBJ1-2
clone_size: NA
d_call: TRBD1
v_call: TRBV27
cdr3_aa: CASRLAGTGTYGYTF
cdr3_nt: TGTGCCAGCAGGCTCGCCGGGACAGGGACCTATGGCTACACCTTC

j_call: TRBJ1-2
clone_size: few
d_call: NA
v_call: TRBV30
cdr3_aa: CAWSVRRDYGYTF
cdr3_nt: TGTGCCTGGAGTGTACGGAGGGACTATGGCTACACCTTC

j_call: TRBJ1-2
clone_size: NA
d_call: TRBD1
v_call: TRBV5-1
cdr3_aa: CASDPTGTGGNYGYTF
cdr3_nt: TGCGCCAGCGATCCGACCGGGACAGGGGGGAACTATGGCTACACCTTC

j_call: TRBJ1-1
clone_size: few
d_call: NA
v_call: TRBV20-1
cdr3_aa: CSARAPVGNTEAFF
cdr3_nt: TGCAGTGCTAGAGCCCCGGTGGGGAACACTGAAGCTTTCTTT

j_call: TRBJ1-2
clone_size: NA
d_call: NA
v_call: TRBV7-9
cdr3_aa: CASSVQDNYGYTF
cdr3_nt: TGTGCCAGCAGCGTCCAGGATAACTATGGCTACACCTTC

j_call: TRBJ1-5
clone_size: few
d_call: NA
v_call: TRBV6-1
cdr3_aa: CASMGEGNQPQHF
cdr3_nt: TGTGCCAGCATGGGAGAAGGCAATCAGCCCCAGCATTTT

j_call: TRBJ1-1
clone_size: NA
d_call: NA
v_call: TRBV20-1
cdr3_aa: CSARIGVYTEAFF
cdr3_nt: TGCAGTGCTAGGATTGGGGTTTACACTGAAGCTTTCTTT

j_call: TRBJ1-6
clone_size: NA
d_call: NA
v_call: TRBV6-1
cdr3_aa: CASSEWRGNSPLHF
cdr3_nt: TGTGCCAGCAGTGAATGGCGGGGGAATTCACCCCTCCACTTT

j_call: TRBJ2-5
clone_size: few
d_call: NA
v_call: TRBV7-2
cdr3_aa: CASSLGVGQETQYF
cdr3_nt: TGTGCCAGCAGCTTAGGCGTGGGTCAAGAGACCCAGTACTTC

j_call: TRBJ2-5
clone_size: few
d_call: NA
v_call: TRBV19
cdr3_aa: CASSAGSRAETQYF
cdr3_nt: TGTGCCAGTAGTGCAGGGAGTCGAGCAGAGACCCAGTACTTC

j_call: TRBJ2-2
clone_size: NA
d_call: TRBD2
v_call: TRBV27
cdr3_aa: CASSHIGLAGGPPGELFF
cdr3_nt: TGTGCCAGCAGTCACATAGGACTAGCGGGGGGGCCGCCCGGGGAGCTGTTTTTT

j_call: TRBJ2-4
clone_size: NA
d_call: NA
v_call: TRBV6-2/TRBV6-3
cdr3_aa: CASSPSPGRLAKNIQYF
cdr3_nt: TGTGCCAGCAGTCCCTCCCCCGGACGGCTAGCCAAAAACATTCAGTACTTC

j_call: TRBJ2-5
clone_size: once
d_call: NA
v_call: TRBV6-2/TRBV6-3
cdr3_aa: CASSYNPWTEQDQETQYF
cdr3_nt: TGTGCCAGCAGTTACAACCCCTGGACAGAGCAAGACCAAGAGACCCAGTACTTC

j_call: TRBJ2-5
clone_size: once
d_call: NA
v_call: TRBV29-1
cdr3_aa: CSVFTETQYF
cdr3_nt: TGCAGCGTTTTTACGGAGACCCAGTACTTC

j_call: TRBJ2-2
clone_size: NA
d_call: NA
v_call: TRBV18
cdr3_aa: CASSPLSANTGELFF
cdr3_nt: TGTGCCAGCTCACCACTTAGCGCAAACACCGGGGAGCTGTTTTTT

j_call: TRBJ2-5
clone_size: few
d_call: NA
v_call: TRBV7-6
cdr3_aa: CASSLGRAGETQYF
cdr3_nt: TGTGCCAGCAGCTTAGGCCGGGCGGGGGAGACCCAGTACTTC

j_call: TRBJ2-3
clone_size: NA
d_call: NA
v_call: TRBV11-3
cdr3_aa: CASSLRTDTQYF
cdr3_nt: TGTGCCAGCAGCTTACGCACAGATACGCAGTATTTT

j_call: TRBJ1-2
clone_size: medium-sized
d_call: NA
v_call: TRBV6-1
cdr3_aa: CASTETPGAFRGYTF
cdr3_nt: TGTGCCAGCACCGAGACCCCAGGGGCCTTTCGTGGCTACACCTTC

j_call: TRBJ1-5
clone_size: few
d_call: NA
v_call: TRBV21-1
cdr3_aa: CASSDPGQGVGWECNQPQHF
cdr3_nt: TGTGCCAGCAGCGATCCGGGACAGGGAGTCGGGTGGGAATGCAATCAGCCCCAGCATTTT

j_call: TRBJ2-2
clone_size: few
d_call: TRBD1
v_call: TRBV19
cdr3_aa: CASSLPGQVFTGELFF
cdr3_nt: TGTGCCAGTAGTCTCCCGGGACAGGTATTCACCGGGGAGCTGTTTTTT

j_call: TRBJ2-1
clone_size: NA
d_call: TRBD2
v_call: TRBV20-1
cdr3_aa: CSAWGTSGVDEQFF
cdr3_nt: TGCAGTGCTTGGGGGACTAGCGGGGTCGATGAGCAGTTCTTC

j_call: TRBJ2-1
clone_size: NA
d_call: TRBD2
v_call: TRBV11-3
cdr3_aa: CASSLNTGGAGEQFF
cdr3_nt: TGTGCCAGCAGCTTAAACACCGGGGGGGCGGGTGAGCAGTTCTTC

j_call: TRBJ2-3
clone_size: NA
d_call: NA
v_call: TRBV5-1
cdr3_aa: CASGRPGTDTQYF
cdr3_nt: TGCGCCAGCGGCCGCCCAGGCACAGATACGCAGTATTTT

j_call: TRBJ2-7
clone_size: NA
d_call: TRBD1
v_call: TRBV7-2
cdr3_aa: CASMGKGAGGPTNSYEQYF
cdr3_nt: TGTGCCAGCATGGGGAAGGGGGCAGGGGGTCCCACGAACTCCTACGAGCAGTACTTC

j_call: TRBJ1-5
clone_size: few
d_call: NA
v_call: TRBV20-1
cdr3_aa: CSAEDRPYSNQPQHF
cdr3_nt: TGCAGTGCTGAGGACAGACCCTATAGCAATCAGCCCCAGCATTTT